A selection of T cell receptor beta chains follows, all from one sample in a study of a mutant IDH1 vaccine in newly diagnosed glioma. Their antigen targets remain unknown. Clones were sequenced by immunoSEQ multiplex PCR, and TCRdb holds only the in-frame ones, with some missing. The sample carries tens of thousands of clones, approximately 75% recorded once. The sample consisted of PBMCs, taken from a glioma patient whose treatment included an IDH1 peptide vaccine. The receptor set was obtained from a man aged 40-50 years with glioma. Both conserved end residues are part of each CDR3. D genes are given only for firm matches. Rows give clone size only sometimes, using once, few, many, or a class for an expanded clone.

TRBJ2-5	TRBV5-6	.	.	CASSANLKETQYF	TGTGCCAGCAGCGCCAACCTCAAAGAGACCCAGTACTTC
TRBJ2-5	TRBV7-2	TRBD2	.	CASSSSGRTQTQYF	TGTGCCAGCAGCTCTAGCGGGAGGACACAGACCCAGTACTTC
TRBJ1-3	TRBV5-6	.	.	CASSYGHASGNTIYF	TGTGCCAGCAGCTACGGACACGCCTCGGGAAACACCATATATTTT
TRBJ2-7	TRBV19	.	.	CASTAGPNPSYEQYF	TGTGCCAGTACTGCGGGACCAAATCCCTCCTACGAGCAGTACTTC
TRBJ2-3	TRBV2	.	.	CASSAGWGFGADTQYF	TGTGCCAGCAGTGCTGGGTGGGGGTTTGGGGCAGATACGCAGTATTTT
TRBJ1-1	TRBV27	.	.	CASRRGSDTEAFF	TGTGCCAGCAGACGGGGTTCCGACACTGAAGCTTTCTTT
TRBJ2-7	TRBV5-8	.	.	CASSRPGLPFEQYF	TGTGCCAGCAGCAGGCCGGGACTCCCTTTCGAGCAGTACTTC
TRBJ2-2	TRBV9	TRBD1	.	CASSVGGTGITGELFF	TGTGCCAGCAGCGTAGGAGGGACAGGGATTACCGGGGAGCTGTTTTTT
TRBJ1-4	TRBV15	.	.	CATSRATREKLFF	TGTGCCACCAGCAGAGCCACCCGTGAAAAACTGTTTTTT
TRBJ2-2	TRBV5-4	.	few	CASSLLRDTGELFF	TGTGCCAGCAGCTTGCTTAGGGACACCGGGGAGCTGTTTTTT
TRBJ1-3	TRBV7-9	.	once	CASSLVTQGPGNTIYF	TGTGCCAGCAGCTTAGTCACACAGGGCCCTGGAAACACCATATATTTT
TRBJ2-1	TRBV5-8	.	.	CASSFPGTYNEQFF	TGTGCCAGCAGCTTCCCAGGGACCTACAATGAGCAGTTCTTC
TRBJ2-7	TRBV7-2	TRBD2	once	CASSYPPGGTDEQYF	TGTGCCAGCAGCTACCCTCCGGGGGGGACCGACGAGCAGTACTTC